The text below deals with one TCR beta chain. Its cognate antigen is unknown. This sample is drawn from a study of TIL therapy for anti-PD-1-resistant metastatic lung cancer. Study information: Tumors had a median PD-L1 proportion score of about 6%.

Specified time point: pre-treatment sample, taken before nivolumab and TIL therapy. This was the immunoSEQ v3 assay. Using immunoSEQ multiplex PCR, the repertoire was profiled, and TCRdb retains in-frame clones only, with some absent. The sample lists about 20,000 clones, around 82% occurring once. The study's findings and limits: The cohort had more treatment-naive, never-smoker and oncogene-addicted patients than typical.

CDR3 length: 13 residues. The V and J ends lost 6 bases and 6 bases respectively, with 12 bases between them. CDR1 is MDHEN, CDR2 SYDVKM, per germline. This TCR came from a person aged 25 to 85 with non-small cell lung cancer. The sample in question was blood, obtained at baseline. The chain couples TRBV28 to TRBJ2-1, with D possibly being TRBD1 (6 bases). The CDR3 region has the DNA TGTGCCAGCAGGGACAGCAATGGCAATGAGCAGTTCTTC. This encodes CASRDSNGNEQFF.